A single sample gave rise to the 31 T cell receptor beta chains below, sequenced in a study of CD8 T cell repertoires and HIV-1 epitope variants. TCRdb's copy holds only in-frame clones and misses some; the assay was immunoSEQ multiplex PCR. The profile shows more than 2,500 clones, roughly 67% of them singletons. For these TCRs, the target antigens are not known. The sequencing input was cultured CD8+ T cells derived from PBMCs. The origin of the receptors is a male donor with HIV.

The CDR3 reads CASSPTGHQPQHF. The DNA of the CDR3 is TGCGCCAGCAGCCCGACAGGGCATCAGCCCCAGCATTTT. The rearrangement uses TRBV5-1 and TRBJ1-5, with 7 bases lining up with TRBD1. This CDR3 spans 13 amino acids. CDR1 is SGHRS and CDR2 is YFSETQ in the germline V gene. J lost 5 bases, V lost 4 bases, and 3 bases had no gene match.

V is TRBV19 and J is TRBJ1-3; D unclear. Germline V CDR1 and CDR2: LNHDA, SQIVND (reference sequence). The CDR3 totals 15 residues. Between the trimmed V and J ends, which lost 5 bases and 0 bases, there was a span of 11 bases. CDR3 DNA sequence: TGTGCCAGTAGTCCGGACCGGGGCTCTGGAAACACCATATATTTT. It yields the protein CASSPDRGSGNTIYF.

This clone was counted a single time. This chain links TRBV6-1 with TRBJ1-2; D remains unclear. Germline CDR1 is MNHNS and CDR2 is SASEGT. V lost 6 bases and J lost 1, with 6 bases in between. The CDR3 is 12 residues long. CDR3 DNA: TGTGCCAGCAGGGGCCTTAACTATGGCTACACCTTC. Protein product: CASRGLNYGYTF.

The chain employs TRBV4-3 and TRBJ1-4; 8 bases line up with TRBD1. V shed 3 bases and J 8 bases; nucleotides not matched to a gene: 8. Germline V gives CDR1 LGHNA, CDR2 YSLEER. This CDR3 has 15 residues. DNA for the CDR3: TGCGCCAGCAGCCAGGCAGGGGGCGCCGAGGAAAAACTGTTTTTT. It translates to CASSQAGGAEEKLFF.

This chain joins TRBV5-4 and TRBJ1-1; D not certain. The germline V and J ends were trimmed by 0 bases and 1 base, with 4 bases remaining between them. This CDR3 contains 13 residues. Looked up from germline, CDR1 is SGHNT and CDR2 is YYREEE (reference sequence). The CDR3 region is CASSLGGNTEAFF. Written as DNA, the CDR3 is TGTGCCAGCAGCTTGGGGGGGAACACTGAAGCTTTCTTT.

This chain uses TRBV29-1 with TRBJ1-2; D is unresolved. V was trimmed by 5 bases and J by 2 bases, leaving 12 bases between them. Germline V CDR1 and CDR2: SQVTM, ANQGSEA. The CDR3 spans 13 residues. The DNA for the CDR3 is TGCAGCGTTCGGACGCAATTGAACTATGGCTACACCTTC. Protein sequence: CSVRTQLNYGYTF.

This clone was seen a handful of times. The V gene is TRBV6-1, the J gene TRBJ2-6, with D possibly matching TRBD1 (6 bases). The germline V and J ends were trimmed by 0 bases and 7 bases, with 19 bases remaining between them. The CDR3 runs 18 residues. CDR1 is MNHNS and CDR2 is SASEGT in the germline V gene. The CDR3 sequence: CASSEATRVTGTANVLTF. DNA for the CDR3: TGTGCCAGCAGTGAAGCGACGAGGGTGACAGGCACTGCCAACGTCCTGACTTTC.

This sequence joins TRBV18 and TRBJ1-2; weak D call: TRBD1 (6 bases). The CDR3 loop spans 15 amino acids. Trimming stripped 2 bases from V and 4 bases from J, with 14 bases between. From germline, CDR1 is KGHSH and CDR2 LQKENI. The CDR3 DNA sequence: TGTGCCAGCTCACCAAATTCAGGGGAGGGCTATGGCTACACCTTC. Encoded protein: CASSPNSGEGYGYTF.

The V call is TRBV27, the J call TRBJ2-1; D might be TRBD2 (7 bases). V dropped 5 bases and J dropped 7 bases, with 15 bases sitting between them. Germline V CDR1 and CDR2: MNHEY, SMNVEV (reference sequence). The CDR3 has 14 amino acids. CDR3 sequence reads: CASSEGGTLNEQFF. In nucleotides, the CDR3 is TGTGCCAGCAGTGAGGGGGGGACATTGAATGAGCAGTTCTTC.

This chain uses TRBV27 with TRBJ1-2; no reliable D call. The length of the CDR3 is 12 residues. CDR1 is MNHEY, CDR2 SMNVEV, per germline (reference sequence). V gave up 5 bases and J gave up 5 bases, with 9 bases separating them. The CDR3 sequence is CASSPNSYGYTF. CDR3 DNA: TGTGCCAGCAGTCCGAACTCGTATGGCTACACCTTC.

The CDR3 is CASSPWPVELDYGYTF. The CDR3 DNA sequence: TGTGCCAGCAGCCCTTGGCCGGTAGAATTGGACTATGGCTACACCTTC. The chain recombines TRBV5-4 with TRBJ1-2; no clear D. Per germline, CDR1 SGHNT and CDR2 YYREEE (reference sequence). Between the trimmed V and J ends, which lost 4 bases and 3 bases, there was a span of 19 bases. The CDR3 covers 16 residues.

This CDR3 reads CASSEGTGNQPQHF. CDR3 coding DNA: TGTGCCAGCAGTGAGGGGACAGGGAATCAGCCCCAGCATTTT. The chain uses TRBV28 and TRBJ1-5; 9 bases are shared with TRBD1. CDR1 MDHEN and CDR2 SYDVKM come from the germline V gene. The CDR3 sequence is 14 residues long. V was pared by 5 bases and J by 4 bases, with 3 bases of the junction left unmatched.

This chain joins TRBV14 and TRBJ2-7, with TRBD1 matching over 10 bases. From germline, CDR1 is SGHDN and CDR2 FVKESK. Trimming took 0 bases from V and 3 from J; bases not matched to a gene: 5. The CDR3 loop spans 16 amino acids. The CDR3 coding sequence is TGTGCCAGCAGCCAAGATCTTGGGACAGGGGACTACGAGCAGTACTTC. Protein product: CASSQDLGTGDYEQYF.

V and J are TRBV11-1 and TRBJ2-1; TRBD1 is a possible D gene (5 bases). V lost 1 base, J lost 10 bases, and 11 bases lay in between. This CDR3 region has 13 residues. The germline gives CDR1 SGHAT, CDR2 FQDESV (reference sequence). The CDR3 is CASSLVRDGEQFF. CDR3 bases: TGTGCCAGCAGCTTAGTCAGGGATGGAGAGCAGTTCTTC.

As to this clone: Within the sample, other DNA sequences also encode this same CDR3. V usage is TRBV2 and J usage is TRBJ2-2; D is perhaps TRBD1 or TRBD2 (7 bases each). The V gene's germline CDR1 is SNHLY and CDR2 FYNNEI. This CDR3 has 16 residues. Trimming removed 1 base from V and 7 bases from J, with 16 bases in between. The CDR3 nucleotides read TGTGCCAGCAGTGAAGATTGGGCAGGGGGGGGCGGGGAGCTGTTTTTT. Translation: CASSEDWAGGGGELFF.

This chain links TRBV7-2 with TRBJ2-7, with D maybe TRBD2 (6 bases). Germline V gene sequence: CDR1 SGHTA, CDR2 FQGNSA. This CDR3 comprises 14 residues. V was trimmed by 8 bases and J by 4 bases, leaving 18 bases between them. CDR3 DNA: TGTGCCAGCGGCACTAGCCCCGGGGATTACGAGCAGTACTTC. Translating gives CASGTSPGDYEQYF. Together with reference TRBV7-2 and TRBJ2-7, the CDR3 gives the full variable domain: GAGVSQSPSNKVTEKGKDVELRCDPISGHTALYWYRQSLGQGLEFLIYFQGNSAPDKSGLPSDRFSAERTGGSVSTLTIQRTQQEDSAVYLCASGTSPGDYEQYFGPGTRLTVT.

The genes are TRBV6-5 and TRBJ1-2; TRBD1 matches at 8 bases. CDR3 length: 16 residues. Losses at the gene ends were 3 bases for V and 6 bases for J; bases not matched to a gene: 12. The germline CDR1 and CDR2 sequences are MNHEY and SVGAGI. CDR3 coding DNA: TGTGCCAGCAGTTATCATGAACAGGGGGATACTGATGGCTACACCTTC. It specifies CASSYHEQGDTDGYTF.

This clone was detected only once. The chain employs TRBV7-6 and TRBJ2-7, with 12 bases matching TRBD2. V was pared by 5 bases and J by 2 bases, with 10 bases of the junction left unmatched. CDR1 and CDR2 from the germline V gene are SGHVS and FNYEAQ. The CDR3 totals 17 residues. CDR3 DNA: TGTGCCAGCAGCCGCGGCGCTAGCGGGGGGGATACCTACGAGCAGTACTTC. Its protein is CASSRGASGGDTYEQYF.

This clone was counted once. The J gene is TRBJ2-5, the V gene TRBV28; 9 bases fit TRBD1. This CDR3 is 15 amino acids long. CDR1 MDHEN and CDR2 SYDVKM come from the germline V gene. J gave up 4 bases and V 7 bases, and 10 bases lay outside the gene matches. Here the CDR3 reads CASTTITGGGETQYF. CDR3 in DNA: TGTGCCAGCACGACAATCACAGGGGGCGGAGAGACCCAGTACTTC. The full variable domain, its missing parts supplied by reference TRBV28 and TRBJ2-5, is DVKVTQSSRYLVKRTGEKVFLECVQDMDHENMFWYRQDPGLGLRLIYFSYDVKMKEKGDIPEGYSVSREKKERFSLILESASTNQTSMYLCASTTITGGGETQYFGPGTRLLVL.

This clone was seen only a few times. The chain couples TRBV14 to TRBJ2-2; the D is unclear. The CDR3 has 14 amino acids. Trimming cost V 6 bases and J 0 bases, with 8 bases left between them. Germline V lookup: CDR1 SGHDN, CDR2 FVKESK. The CDR3 coding sequence is TGTGCCAGCAGGCTAGAAGCGAACACCGGGGAGCTGTTTTTT. Translation: CASRLEANTGELFF.

The chain is built from TRBV7-2 and TRBJ2-4; 13 bases are a match to TRBD2. This CDR3 comprises 17 residues. Germline V CDR1 and CDR2: SGHTA, FQGNSA. V dropped 3 bases and J dropped 7; count of bases not matched to a gene: 9. The CDR3, as DNA: TGTGCCAGCAGCTTGCCGGGACTAGCGGGATCGGGGAACATTCAGTACTTC. Translating it yields CASSLPGLAGSGNIQYF.

V and J are TRBV7-6 and TRBJ2-7, with D uncertain. The CDR3 covers 14 residues. Per germline, CDR1 SGHVS and CDR2 FNYEAQ. Trimming took 2 bases from V and 1 from J, leaving 9 bases between them. CDR3 region: CASSLLDGSYEQYF. CDR3 sequence (DNA): TGTGCCAGCAGCTTACTGGACGGATCCTACGAGCAGTACTTC.

V gene TRBV27 combines with J gene TRBJ2-1; 10 bases line up with TRBD2. Trimming at V came to 2 bases and at J to 9 bases, leaving 7 bases not matched to a gene. The germline V gene has CDR1 MNHEY and CDR2 SMNVEV (reference sequence). This CDR3 region has 15 residues. CDR3 loop: CASSLASGGAVEQFF. The CDR3 DNA is TGTGCCAGCAGTTTAGCCAGCGGGGGGGCCGTTGAGCAGTTCTTC.

The sample holds one count of this clone. The rearrangement links TRBV21-1 to TRBJ2-7; the DNA was not compared with TRBD1, the D call given in the table. TRBV21-1 represents a pseudogene. The CDR3 consists of 18 residues. DNA of the CDR3: TGTGCCAGCAGCAAAAGCGGACCTCCGGGACAGGGGTCCTACGAGCAGTACTTC. The encoded protein is CASSKSGPPGQGSYEQYF.

The rearrangement links TRBV27 to TRBJ1-2; unclear D gene. This CDR3 is 16 amino acids long. The germline CDR1 and CDR2 sequences are MNHEY and SMNVEV (reference sequence). The V gene lost 6 bases and the J gene lost 0 bases, with 17 bases spanning the gap. The CDR3 is CASRAPTDPTNYGYTF. As DNA, the CDR3 is TGTGCCAGCAGGGCCCCGACCGATCCCACTAACTATGGCTACACCTTC.

The chain couples TRBV5-4 to TRBJ2-2, with D hard to call. CDR3 length equals 14 residues. V shed 1 base and J shed 0 bases, with 4 bases lying between them. Germline V CDR1 and CDR2: SGHNT, YYREEE (reference sequence). This CDR3 reads CASSLRSNTGELFF. CDR3 nucleotides: TGTGCCAGCAGCTTGAGATCGAACACCGGGGAGCTGTTTTTT. Variable domain in full (rest from reference TRBV5-4 and TRBJ2-2): ETGVTQSPTHLIKTRGQQVTLRCSSQSGHNTVSWYQQALGQGPQFIFQYYREEENGRGNFPPRFSGLQFPNYSSELNVNALELDDSALYLCASSLRSNTGELFFGEGSRLTVL.

This chain's CDR3 is CASSLQDSFNEKLFF. The CDR3 DNA reads TGTGCCAGCAGCCTGCAGGACAGCTTTAATGAAAAACTGTTTTTT. V usage is TRBV11-2 and J usage is TRBJ1-4, with a weak D call TRBD1 (6 bases). V shed 5 bases and J shed 4 bases, with 14 bases lying between them. Germline CDR1 is SGHAT and CDR2 is FQNNGV. This CDR3 has 15 amino acids.

This clone was observed a few times. The V and J genes are TRBV5-1 and TRBJ2-7; D unresolved. This CDR3 spans 15 amino acids. Trimming stripped 0 bases from V and 0 bases from J, with 10 bases between. Germline CDR1 is SGHRS and CDR2 is YFSETQ. The DNA for the CDR3 is TGCGCCAGCAGCTTGGAGGTCGTTTCCTCCTACGAGCAGTACTTC. This sequence encodes CASSLEVVSSYEQYF.

This chain connects TRBV6-1 to TRBJ2-2; D remains ambiguous. The V end lost 8 bases, the J end lost 7 bases, and 20 bases lay between the germline ends. This CDR3 contains 15 residues. The germline V gene encodes CDR1 MNHNS and CDR2 SASEGT. CDR3 bases: TGTGCCAGCGACGCCGGTAGCTGGGTGGGCGGGGAGCTGTTTTTT. This encodes CASDAGSWVGGELFF.

This clone was detected once. The chain carries TRBV28 and TRBJ1-3; 8 nucleotides align to TRBD1. V was pared by 6 bases and J by 4 bases, with 8 bases of the junction left unmatched. The CDR3 runs to 15 residues. CDR1 and CDR2 (germline): MDHEN, SYDVKM. The CDR3 spells CASSPPTGVGNTIYF. Written as DNA, the CDR3 is TGTGCCAGCAGCCCCCCGACAGGGGTGGGAAACACCATATATTTT. The full variable domain, completed using reference TRBV28 and TRBJ1-3, is DVKVTQSSRYLVKRTGEKVFLECVQDMDHENMFWYRQDPGLGLRLIYFSYDVKMKEKGDIPEGYSVSREKKERFSLILESASTNQTSMYLCASSPPTGVGNTIYFGEGSWLTVV.

The CDR3 reads CASSSLKGQYTGELFF. DNA for the CDR3: TGTGCCAGCAGCAGCTTAAAGGGACAGTACACCGGGGAGCTGTTTTTT. This sequence joins TRBV11-3 and TRBJ2-2, with TRBD1 matching 7 bases. V trimming: 5 bases; J trimming: 3 bases; junction bases outside the gene matches: 9. This CDR3 comprises 16 residues. Germline lookup yields CDR1 SGHNT and CDR2 YENEEA.